Listed here are 27 T cell receptor beta chains from one sample, sequenced in a study of neoadjuvant anti-PD-1 for oral cavity cancer. Time point of the sample: after neoadjuvant nivolumab, at surgical resection. The table came from immunoSEQ multiplex PCR; TCRdb's copy has only in-frame clones and leaves some out. The sample contains about 8,100 clones, around 57% of which appear only once. The sequencing used PBMCs, collected after nivolumab (anti-PD-1) treatment. These receptors were collected from a person aged 35-79 years with oral cavity squamous cell carcinoma.

This clone turned up a few times. The chain recombines TRBV4-1 with TRBJ2-7; 7 nucleotides agree with TRBD1. This CDR3 spans 15 amino acids. J lost 0 bases, V lost 4 bases, and 6 bases had no gene match. CDR1 is MGHRA, CDR2 YSYEKL, per germline. CDR3 sequence: CASSPTGPSSYEQYF. The CDR3 DNA reads as TGCGCCAGCAGCCCGACAGGGCCAAGCTCCTACGAGCAGTACTTC.

This clone was observed a few times. The rearrangement uses TRBV7-2 and TRBJ2-1, with TRBD2 matching 8 bases. With 7 bases clipped from V and 2 bases from J, the junction kept 7 bases outside the gene matches. The length of the CDR3 is 15 residues. CDR1 is SGHTA and CDR2 is FQGNSA in the germline V gene. CDR3 residues: CASTKAGVTYNEQFF. The CDR3 bases are TGTGCCAGCACAAAAGCGGGGGTCACCTACAATGAGCAGTTCTTC.

The rearrangement uses TRBV25-1 and TRBJ2-4, with TRBD2 matching 13 bases. This CDR3 is built from 18 residues. The trim removed 4 bases at V and 6 bases at J, leaving 12 bases unmatched. The germline CDR1 and CDR2 sequences are MGHDK and SYGVNS. The CDR3 spells CASSGGLAGSSGGNIQYF. In DNA form, the CDR3 reads TGTGCCAGCAGTGGGGGACTAGCGGGGTCCTCAGGGGGAAACATTCAGTACTTC.

J is TRBJ1-2 and V is TRBV6-5; D call uncertain. CDR1 and CDR2 from the germline V gene are MNHEY and SVGAGI. V was trimmed by 5 bases and J by 8 bases, leaving 15 bases between them. The CDR3 covers 13 residues. The CDR3 sequence: CASSIGLRRGYTF. The DNA of the CDR3 is TGTGCCAGCAGTATTGGACTGAGGCGAGGCTACACCTTC.

The chain uses TRBV6-4 and TRBJ2-3; 8 nucleotides line up with TRBD1. CDR3 length equals 16 residues. J was trimmed by 0 bases and V by 6 bases; bases with no gene match: 8. Germline V gene data show CDR1 as MRHNA and CDR2 as SNTAGT. CDR3: CASRAGTGRSTDTQYF. The CDR3 bases are TGTGCCAGCAGGGCCGGGACAGGCCGTAGCACAGATACGCAGTATTTT.

V is TRBV2 and J is TRBJ2-6; D gene uncertain. Germline loops: CDR1 SNHLY, CDR2 FYNNEI. V lost 4 bases to trimming and J lost 0 bases, with 13 bases between them. CDR3 length: 17 residues. The CDR3 region has the DNA TGTGCCAGCAGTGGTGTATTCCTTTCCTCTGGGGCCAACGTCCTGACTTTC. Amino acid sequence: CASSGVFLSSGANVLTF.

The chain recombines TRBV2 with TRBJ2-1; TRBD1 matches 11 bases. CDR1 is SNHLY, CDR2 FYNNEI, per germline. CDR3 length equals 13 residues. V was pared by 4 bases and J by 9 bases, with 2 bases of the junction left unmatched. The CDR3 region has the DNA TGTGCCAGCAGTGGCGGACAGGGGGCTGAGCAGTTCTTC. This gives the protein CASSGGQGAEQFF.

V and J are TRBV9 and TRBJ1-1; TRBD1 matches at 7 bases. CDR3 length: 14 residues. The junction had 1 base not matched to a gene; V was cut back by 1 base and J by 1 base. The germline gives CDR1 SGDLS, CDR2 YYNGEE. CDR3 bases: TGTGCCAGCAGCGTACGGGACAGGAACACTGAAGCTTTCTTT. This encodes CASSVRDRNTEAFF.

This chain joins TRBV4-1 and TRBJ2-7; weak D call: TRBD2 (5 bases). The CDR3 has 13 amino acids. Germline V gene sequence: CDR1 MGHRA, CDR2 YSYEKL. The V and J ends lost 0 bases and 7 bases respectively, with 10 bases between them. CDR3 sequence (DNA): TGCGCCAGCAGCCAAGAAACCCGGAGGGAGCAGTACTTC. Translation gives CASSQETRREQYF.

This clone came up once. The chain recombines TRBV4-3 with TRBJ1-1; TRBD1 might be the D (5 bases). Trimming pared 3 bases from V and 1 base from J, leaving 15 bases between. Germline V CDR1 and CDR2: LGHNA, YSLEER. This CDR3 spans 16 amino acids. The DNA for the CDR3 is TGCGCCAGCAGCCAGGGACGTAACCGGGAGAACACTGAAGCTTTCTTT. Residues: CASSQGRNRENTEAFF.

The chain has TRBV7-2 and TRBJ1-1, with D uncertain. This CDR3 has 14 residues. The V and J ends lost 2 bases and 4 bases respectively, with 11 bases between them. CDR1 and CDR2 (germline): SGHTA, FQGNSA. The CDR3 bases are TGTGCCAGCAGCTTATCCGGGGTGGGCACTGAAGCTTTCTTT. As protein: CASSLSGVGTEAFF.

This clone was recorded a few times. The CDR3 DNA reads as TGTGCCAGCAGTTTGGCAGGGGCGGATGTATACGAGCAGTACTTC. Translation gives CASSLAGADVYEQYF. V is TRBV28 and J is TRBJ2-7, with D possibly TRBD1 on 6 matching bases. V was clipped by 3 bases and J by 4 bases, with 16 bases between them. Germline CDR1 is MDHEN and CDR2 is SYDVKM. CDR3 length: 15 residues.

Written as DNA, the CDR3 is TGTGCCAGCAGCGTGACAGGGTCGGGCGAAAAACTGTTTTTT. Translated: CASSVTGSGEKLFF. V is TRBV5-6 and J is TRBJ1-4, with TRBD1 matching over 7 bases. CDR3 length: 14 amino acids. Trimming removed 4 bases from V and 8 bases from J; junction bases left unmatched: 8. CDR1 is SGHDT, CDR2 YYEEEE, per germline.

By share, this clone counts as medium-sized (0.01 to 0.1%). V and J are TRBV29-1 and TRBJ1-3, with 7 nucleotides matching TRBD1. The CDR3 covers 13 residues. Germline lookup yields CDR1 SQVTM and CDR2 ANQGSEA. The V and J ends lost 7 bases and 2 bases, in that order; junction bases with no gene match: 5. This chain's CDR3 is CSAAGTAGNTIYF. The DNA for the CDR3 is TGCAGCGCCGCTGGGACAGCTGGAAACACCATATATTTT.

The rearrangement joins TRBV11-2 to TRBJ2-5; D is uncertain. V was cut by 5 bases and J by 5 bases, with 18 bases left in between. There are 15 residues in the CDR3. Germline CDR1 and CDR2: SGHAT and FQNNGV. CDR3 DNA: TGTGCCAGCAGCCTCCGACCCGGCAGGCAGGAGACCCAGTACTTC. It yields the protein CASSLRPGRQETQYF.

This clone was recorded a few times. V is TRBV7-2 and J is TRBJ2-7, with no clear D. Per the germline V gene, CDR1 is SGHTA and CDR2 is FQGNSA. CDR3 length equals 13 residues. Deletions cut 3 bases from V and 1 base from J, with 7 bases between. CDR3 bases: TGTGCCAGCAGCTTCTTCGCATCCTACGAGCAGTACTTC. Translation gives CASSFFASYEQYF.

Written as DNA, the CDR3 is TGTGCCAGTAGTACCCAACTAGGGGGTGAGCAGTTCTTC. It codes for CASSTQLGGEQFF. This sequence joins TRBV19 and TRBJ2-1; TRBD1 is a possible D gene (6 bases). Trimming took off 4 bases at V and 9 bases at J, with 13 bases between the two ends. The CDR3 extends over 13 amino acids. Germline CDR1 reads LNHDA; CDR2 reads SQIVND (reference sequence).

In its sample, this clone was seen a few times. V usage is TRBV9 and J usage is TRBJ1-6; TRBD1 agrees at 8 bases. Germline assignment: CDR1 SGDLS and CDR2 YYNGEE. Losses at the gene ends were 3 bases for V and 10 bases for J; bases not matched to a gene: 18. This CDR3 spans 18 amino acids. In DNA, the CDR3 is TGTGCCAGCAGCGCCTCGATTGGGGCAGGGGGCGAAGGGTCACCCCTCCACTTT. This translates into CASSASIGAGGEGSPLHF.

V is TRBV7-2 and J is TRBJ1-5, with 8 bases lining up with TRBD1. The V gene end was trimmed by 5 bases and the J gene end by 6 bases; junction bases not matched to a gene: 3. The CDR3 consists of 13 residues. Germline CDR1 is SGHTA and CDR2 is FQGNSA. In DNA, the CDR3 is TGTGCCAGCAGCGCGACAGGGGTTCAGCCCCAGCATTTT. Residues: CASSATGVQPQHF.

This chain joins TRBV5-6 and TRBJ2-1; TRBD1 might be the D (6 bases). Germline V gene data show CDR1 as SGHDT and CDR2 as YYEEEE. V lost 3 bases to trimming and J lost 4 bases, with 20 bases between them. This CDR3 contains 17 residues. The CDR3 bases are TGTGCCAGCAGCTGGGGACCCCTAGGGGGAATTTACAATGAGCAGTTCTTC. This gives the protein CASSWGPLGGIYNEQFF.

The V call is TRBV30, the J call TRBJ2-2, with D tentatively TRBD2 (6 bases). The CDR3 loop spans 13 amino acids. Germline CDR1 GTSNPN, CDR2 SVGIG (reference sequence). V lost 5 bases, J lost 6 bases, and 13 bases lay in between. The CDR3 sequence: CAWRLAGPGELFF. The CDR3 DNA follows: TGTGCCTGGCGCCTCGCGGGACCCGGGGAGCTGTTTTTT.

The chain is built from TRBV29-1 and TRBJ1-1; TRBD1 matches 7 bases. CDR1 is SQVTM and CDR2 is ANQGSEA in the germline V gene. This CDR3 region has 13 residues. V was pared by 4 bases and J by 5 bases, with 7 bases of the junction left unmatched. The CDR3 spells CSVGSGGSTEAFF. DNA for the CDR3: TGCAGCGTTGGGTCAGGGGGGAGTACTGAAGCTTTCTTT.

The chain employs TRBV5-4 and TRBJ2-1; the D call may be TRBD1 or TRBD2 (7 bases each). V lost 4 bases and J lost 7, with 18 bases in between. Looked up from germline, CDR1 is SGHNT and CDR2 is YYREEE (reference sequence). This CDR3 spans 15 amino acids. CDR3 sequence: CASSPGRGLGNEQFF. The DNA of the CDR3 is TGTGCCAGCAGCCCAGGGAGGGGGCTCGGGAATGAGCAGTTCTTC.

The table lists this clone with a few counts. The chain uses TRBV7-2 and TRBJ2-7; 14 nucleotides match TRBD2. Trimming removed 5 bases from V and 4 bases from J; junction bases left unmatched: 10. The V gene's germline CDR1 is SGHTA and CDR2 FQGNSA. CDR3 size: 17 residues. CDR3 in DNA: TGTGCCAGCAGCCCCGGGACTAGCGGGGGACCGCCTTACGAGCAGTACTTC. Amino acids: CASSPGTSGGPPYEQYF.

V and J are TRBV2 and TRBJ2-5; TRBD2 is a possible D gene (6 bases). Trimming removed 8 bases at V and 9 bases at J, with 10 bases between. This CDR3 has 10 amino acids. The germline V gene encodes CDR1 SNHLY and CDR2 FYNNEI. The CDR3 DNA sequence: TGTGCCAGCGGGGAGCGGGCCCAGTACTTC. Its protein product is CASGERAQYF.

The V and J genes are TRBV7-2 and TRBJ2-1; a weak D match, TRBD2 (6 bases). CDR1 is SGHTA and CDR2 is FQGNSA in the germline V gene. V was pared by 6 bases and J by 6 bases, with 18 bases between. The CDR3 extends over 15 amino acids. Written as DNA, the CDR3 is TGTGCCAGCAGAGCGACTAGTTTAAGTATCAATGAGCAGTTCTTC. This encodes CASRATSLSINEQFF.

This clone has just a few counts. CDR3 protein: CASSLEGYRPQHF. The CDR3 DNA sequence: TGTGCCAGCAGCTTAGAGGGGTACCGGCCCCAGCATTTT. V usage is TRBV7-2 and J usage is TRBJ1-5; possible D gene TRBD1, 5 bases. This CDR3 is 13 amino acids long. Germline V gene lookup returns CDR1 SGHTA and CDR2 FQGNSA. V was clipped by 1 base and J by 9 bases, with 10 bases between them.